The 11 T cell receptor beta chains given below trace back to one sample, sequenced in a study of chemoradiotherapy in HPV16-positive cancers. The data were produced by immunoSEQ multiplex PCR, yet TCRdb's version contains in-frame clones alone and is incomplete. The sample shows some 14,000 clones, 60% to 80% of them seen only once. Sample collection occurred from a patient who underwent chemoradiotherapy. The receptors derive from a human donor with HPV-associated anogenital cancer.

This clone was found once. The chain links TRBV9 to TRBJ2-3, with 10 nucleotides matching TRBD2. The CDR3 has 16 amino acids. The V gene end was trimmed by 0 bases and the J gene end by 7 bases; junction bases not matched to a gene: 8. CDR1 is SGDLS, CDR2 YYNGEE, per germline. The CDR3, as DNA: TGTGCCAGCAGCGTAGAGGGGCTAGCGGGGGTGAATACGCAGTATTTT. It specifies CASSVEGLAGVNTQYF.

The chain carries TRBV7-6 and TRBJ1-6; D unresolved. Germline V CDR1 and CDR2: SGHVS, FNYEAQ. This CDR3 region has 14 residues. V gave up 6 bases and J gave up 7 bases, with 13 bases separating them. The CDR3 here is CASSPTDGNSPLHF. CDR3 sequence (DNA): TGTGCCAGCAGTCCGACGGACGGGAATTCACCCCTCCACTTT.

The chain joins TRBV15 to TRBJ1-2; D remains ambiguous. This CDR3 spans 14 amino acids. V dropped 0 bases and J dropped 8 bases, with 13 bases sitting between them. The germline gives CDR1 LNHNV, CDR2 YYDKDF (reference sequence). DNA of the CDR3: TGTGCCACCAGCAGAGATGATCGGGTTGTAGGCTACACCTTC. Translated, it gives CATSRDDRVVGYTF.

J is TRBJ1-1 and V is TRBV9, with D possibly being TRBD1 (6 bases). The CDR3 sequence is 14 residues long. With 3 bases removed from V and 4 bases from J, the gap between germline ends came to 13 bases. Germline values: CDR1 SGDLS, CDR2 YYNGEE. The CDR3 protein is CASSGGGPGTEAFF. As DNA, the CDR3 is TGTGCCAGCAGCGGAGGGGGGCCGGGCACTGAAGCTTTCTTT.

The chain carries TRBV9 and TRBJ2-1, with a tentative D call TRBD1 (6 bases). CDR3 size: 15 residues. Germline CDR1 SGDLS, CDR2 YYNGEE. V was shortened by 4 bases and J by 0 bases, with 11 bases between the two germline ends. The chain's CDR3 is CASSIQGNSYNEQFF. The CDR3 DNA reads as TGTGCCAGCAGCATACAGGGAAACTCCTACAATGAGCAGTTCTTC.

CDR3 residues: CASSLAESTLTYNEQFF. The CDR3 region has the DNA TGCGCCAGCAGCTTGGCCGAGTCCACACTCACCTACAATGAGCAGTTCTTC. The chain links TRBV5-1 to TRBJ2-1, with unresolved D. The length of the CDR3 is 17 residues. The germline V and J ends were trimmed by 0 bases and 2 bases, with 15 bases remaining between them. Germline-derived CDR1 and CDR2 are SGHRS and YFSETQ.

This chain joins TRBV4-3 and TRBJ1-2; tentatively, D is TRBD1 (6 bases). This CDR3 has 16 amino acids. The V end lost 6 bases, the J end lost 3 bases, and 20 bases lay between the germline ends. Germline V gene data show CDR1 as LGHNA and CDR2 as YSLEER. The CDR3 sequence is CASSKGGGAYDYGYTF. As DNA, the CDR3 is TGCGCCAGCAGTAAAGGGGGAGGCGCTTATGACTATGGCTACACCTTC.

This clone was found a few times. The chain has TRBV30 and TRBJ2-6; D not resolved. Germline assignment: CDR1 GTSNPN and CDR2 SVGIG (reference sequence). The V and J ends lost 0 bases and 4 bases respectively, with 10 bases between them. The CDR3 loop spans 15 amino acids. CDR3 sequence reads: CAWSVGVSGANVLTF. DNA of the CDR3: TGTGCCTGGAGTGTCGGAGTTTCCGGGGCCAACGTCCTGACTTTC.

V usage is TRBV18 and J usage is TRBJ2-5, with D tentatively TRBD1 (5 bases). Germline V lookup: CDR1 KGHSH, CDR2 LQKENI. There are 12 residues in the CDR3. V was cut by 6 bases and J by 3 bases, with 8 bases left in between. The CDR3 coding sequence is TGTGCCAGCTCGCTACAGGAAGAGACCCAGTACTTC. This translates into CASSLQEETQYF.

The chain combines TRBV30 with TRBJ2-3; 8 bases match TRBD2. V trimming: 4 bases; J trimming: 4 bases; junction bases outside the gene matches: 7. The V gene's germline CDR1 is GTSNPN and CDR2 SVGIG (reference sequence). The CDR3 consists of 14 residues. In nucleotides, the CDR3 is TGTGCCTGGAAGACCCTAGCGGGTCCAGATACGCAGTATTTT. It codes for CAWKTLAGPDTQYF. Variable domain in full (rest from reference TRBV30 and TRBJ2-3): SQTIHQWPATLVQPVGSPLSLECTVEGTSNPNLYWYRQAAGRGLQLLFYSVGIGQISSEVPQNLSASRPQDRQFILSSKKLLLSDSGFYLCAWKTLAGPDTQYFGPGTRLTVL.

The chain carries TRBV15 and TRBJ1-2; D is unresolved. V was shortened by 5 bases and J by 0 bases, with 7 bases between the two germline ends. The CDR3 extends over 13 amino acids. Germline values: CDR1 LNHNV, CDR2 YYDKDF (reference sequence). The DNA for the CDR3 is TGTGCCACCAGCCTGGAAGCTAACTATGGCTACACCTTC. Translating it yields CATSLEANYGYTF.